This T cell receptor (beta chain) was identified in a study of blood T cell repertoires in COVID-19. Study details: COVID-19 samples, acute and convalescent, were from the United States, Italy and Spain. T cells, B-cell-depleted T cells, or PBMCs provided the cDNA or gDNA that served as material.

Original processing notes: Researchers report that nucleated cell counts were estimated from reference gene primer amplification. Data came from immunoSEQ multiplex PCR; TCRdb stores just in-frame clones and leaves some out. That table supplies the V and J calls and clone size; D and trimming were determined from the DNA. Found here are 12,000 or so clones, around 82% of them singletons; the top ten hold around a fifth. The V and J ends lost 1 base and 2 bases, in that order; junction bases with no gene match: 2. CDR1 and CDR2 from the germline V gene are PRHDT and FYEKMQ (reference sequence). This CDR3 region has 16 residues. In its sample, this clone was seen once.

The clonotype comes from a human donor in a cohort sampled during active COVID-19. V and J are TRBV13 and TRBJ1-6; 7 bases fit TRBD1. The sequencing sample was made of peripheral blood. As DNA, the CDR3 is TGTGCCAGCAGCTTAGCCGGGACAGCCTATAATTCACCCCTCCACTTT. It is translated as CASSLAGTAYNSPLHF.